A selection of T cell receptor beta chains follows, all from one sample in a study of cytomegalovirus exposure and HLA in healthy donors. Clones were read by immunoSEQ multiplex PCR, and TCRdb kept only the in-frame ones, dropping some. The table lists 200,000 or so clones, 78% of them singletons, with 4.5% to 7.5% in the top ten. Source material: PBMCs. The receptors come from a woman younger than 45 in good health and CMV-seropositive. CDR3s include the opening cysteine and the closing phenylalanine or tryptophan. The D gene is left open where the match is weak. A row's size may be missing; if present it is once, few, many or a size class.

j_gene: TRBJ2-5; abundance: -; d_gene: -; v_gene: TRBV15; CDR3nt: TGTGCCACCGCCGAATATGGCGGAGAGACCCAGTACTTC; CDR3aa: CATAEYGGETQYF
j_gene: TRBJ1-1; abundance: -; d_gene: TRBD1; v_gene: TRBV13; CDR3nt: TGTGCCAGCGTACAGGGGGAGTTTGGGGAAGCTTTCTTT; CDR3aa: CASVQGEFGEAFF
j_gene: TRBJ1-6; abundance: -; d_gene: -; v_gene: TRBV6-5; CDR3nt: TGTGCCAGCAGTGAGGAAAAGGGGCATTCACCCCTCCACTTT; CDR3aa: CASSEEKGHSPLHF
j_gene: TRBJ2-7; abundance: few; d_gene: TRBD1; v_gene: TRBV29-1; CDR3nt: TGCAGCGCGAACGACAGGGGGAACTACGAGCAGTACTTC; CDR3aa: CSANDRGNYEQYF
j_gene: TRBJ2-5; abundance: -; d_gene: TRBD2; v_gene: TRBV5-6; CDR3nt: TGTGCCAGCAGCTTGGGCGGGAGCAGAGAGACCCAGTACTTC; CDR3aa: CASSLGGSRETQYF
j_gene: TRBJ1-4; abundance: -; d_gene: TRBD1; v_gene: TRBV6-5; CDR3nt: TGTGCCAGCAGGGAGCTCCAGGGGGGTAATGAAAAACTGTTTTTT; CDR3aa: CASRELQGGNEKLFF
j_gene: TRBJ1-2; abundance: -; d_gene: -; v_gene: TRBV4-1; CDR3nt: TGCGCCAGCAGCCAAATATCCCCTTGGGGGGATGGCTACACCTTC; CDR3aa: CASSQISPWGDGYTF
j_gene: TRBJ2-3; abundance: -; d_gene: -; v_gene: TRBV27; CDR3nt: TGTGCCAGCAGAAACCGGGGTATACCAGATACGCAGTATTTT; CDR3aa: CASRNRGIPDTQYF
j_gene: TRBJ1-4; abundance: -; d_gene: -; v_gene: TRBV7-8; CDR3nt: TGTGCCAGCAGCTTAGCCCAAGAGGGCAGACTGTTTTTT; CDR3aa: CASSLAQEGRLFF
j_gene: TRBJ1-1; abundance: -; d_gene: -; v_gene: TRBV6-5; CDR3nt: TGTGCCAGCAGTAACGGACAAAAGAACACTGAAGCTTTCTTT; CDR3aa: CASSNGQKNTEAFF
j_gene: TRBJ2-1; abundance: -; d_gene: -; v_gene: TRBV7-3; CDR3nt: TGTGCCAGCAGCCTAGCCACCACGGGCGGCCGCGGGCAGTTCTTC; CDR3aa: CASSLATTGGRGQFF
j_gene: TRBJ2-7; abundance: -; d_gene: -; v_gene: TRBV1; CDR3nt: TGCACCAGCAGCCATCAAGGACTGGGACTAGCGACTCCCGCTAATTCCGAGCAGTACTTC; CDR3aa: CTSSHQGLGLATPANSEQYF
j_gene: TRBJ2-3; abundance: -; d_gene: TRBD1; v_gene: TRBV6-5; CDR3nt: TGTGCCAGCAGAGGGACAGGGTCAGATACGCAGTATTTT; CDR3aa: CASRGTGSDTQYF
j_gene: TRBJ1-1; abundance: -; d_gene: -; v_gene: TRBV6-5; CDR3nt: TGTGCCAGCAGTTACTCATCCGGGTTGAACACTGAAGCTTTCTTT; CDR3aa: CASSYSSGLNTEAFF
j_gene: TRBJ2-2; abundance: -; d_gene: -; v_gene: TRBV5-6; CDR3nt: TGTGCCAGCAGCCCCTCGGGGAACACCGGGGAGCTGTTTTTT; CDR3aa: CASSPSGNTGELFF
j_gene: TRBJ2-7; abundance: few; d_gene: TRBD2; v_gene: TRBV6-1; CDR3nt: TGTGCCAGCAGAATAGGGGGGACTAGCGGGAGCGAGCAGTACTTC; CDR3aa: CASRIGGTSGSEQYF
j_gene: TRBJ1-1; abundance: -; d_gene: -; v_gene: TRBV19; CDR3nt: TGTGCCAGTAGTATGGGGAGGGGTGACACTGAAGCTTTCTTT; CDR3aa: CASSMGRGDTEAFF
j_gene: TRBJ2-7; abundance: -; d_gene: TRBD2; v_gene: TRBV10-1; CDR3nt: TGCGCCAGCAGTGAGTTTGCTAGCGGGGCCGGAGAGCAGTACTTC; CDR3aa: CASSEFASGAGEQYF
j_gene: TRBJ2-7; abundance: -; d_gene: TRBD1; v_gene: TRBV5-4; CDR3nt: TGTGCCAGCAGCTTGGAGGGACAGGGTACTACCGAGCAGTACTTC; CDR3aa: CASSLEGQGTTEQYF
j_gene: TRBJ2-3; abundance: -; d_gene: TRBD2; v_gene: TRBV7-2; CDR3nt: TGTGCCAGCAGCTTTCTAGCGGTAATAGGAGTCACAGATACGCAGTATTTT; CDR3aa: CASSFLAVIGVTDTQYF
j_gene: TRBJ2-1; abundance: -; d_gene: TRBD1; v_gene: TRBV13; CDR3nt: TGTGCCAGCAGCCCCGGACAGGCCGGGGATGAGCAGTTCTTC; CDR3aa: CASSPGQAGDEQFF
j_gene: TRBJ2-4; abundance: -; d_gene: TRBD2; v_gene: TRBV2; CDR3nt: TGTGCCAGCAGTGATTTCCCCCTAGCGGGAGGGCGGATCGAGGGTCGGAACATTCAGTACTTC; CDR3aa: CASSDFPLAGGRIEGRNIQYF
j_gene: TRBJ1-6; abundance: -; d_gene: -; v_gene: TRBV7-3; CDR3nt: TGTGCCAGCAGCTTTACAGCCAAGAATTCACCCCTCCACTTT; CDR3aa: CASSFTAKNSPLHF
j_gene: TRBJ1-1; abundance: -; d_gene: -; v_gene: TRBV6-5; CDR3nt: TGTGCCACGCTAAGAGGCGAGGCTGGAGACACTGAAGCTTTCTTT; CDR3aa: CATLRGEAGDTEAFF
j_gene: TRBJ1-2; abundance: -; d_gene: -; v_gene: TRBV2; CDR3nt: TGTGCCAGCAGTGAAGCGGGCTCCGCTGGCTACACCTTC; CDR3aa: CASSEAGSAGYTF
j_gene: TRBJ1-2; abundance: -; d_gene: -; v_gene: TRBV6-6; CDR3nt: TGTGCCAGCAGTTACGACGCCGGGAGCGACTACACCTTC; CDR3aa: CASSYDAGSDYTF
j_gene: TRBJ1-2; abundance: once; d_gene: TRBD1; v_gene: TRBV13; CDR3nt: TGTGCCAGCAGCTCGGAAGACAGGGCCTATGGCTACACCTTC; CDR3aa: CASSSEDRAYGYTF
j_gene: TRBJ2-3; abundance: -; d_gene: -; v_gene: TRBV20-1; CDR3nt: TGCAGTGCTACCCCTTCCGATACGCAGTATTTT; CDR3aa: CSATPSDTQYF
j_gene: TRBJ2-1; abundance: -; d_gene: TRBD1; v_gene: TRBV7-9; CDR3nt: TGTGCCAGCAGCTACCCAGACAGGGGTGGTGAGCAGTTCTTC; CDR3aa: CASSYPDRGGEQFF
j_gene: TRBJ2-5; abundance: -; d_gene: -; v_gene: TRBV27; CDR3nt: TGTGCCAGCAGCCGGACAGCTCAAGAGACCCAGTACTTC; CDR3aa: CASSRTAQETQYF
j_gene: TRBJ2-2; abundance: few; d_gene: -; v_gene: TRBV27; CDR3nt: TGTGCCAGCGCTGTACGGGGAACCGGGGAGCTGTTTTTT; CDR3aa: CASAVRGTGELFF
j_gene: TRBJ1-4; abundance: -; d_gene: -; v_gene: TRBV4-1; CDR3nt: TGCGCCAGCAGCCTCATCCCACAGGTCGAAGAAAAACTGTTTTTT; CDR3aa: CASSLIPQVEEKLFF
j_gene: TRBJ1-1; abundance: -; d_gene: -; v_gene: TRBV7-2; CDR3nt: TGTGCCAGCAGCTTAGTGGCAGGTGGAGGGATGAACACTGAAGCTTTCTTT; CDR3aa: CASSLVAGGGMNTEAFF
j_gene: TRBJ2-7; abundance: -; d_gene: -; v_gene: TRBV28; CDR3nt: TGTGCCAGCAGTTTACCCGGGACAAACTACGAGCAGTACTTC; CDR3aa: CASSLPGTNYEQYF
j_gene: TRBJ1-3; abundance: -; d_gene: -; v_gene: TRBV5-5; CDR3nt: TGTGCCAGCAGCTTGGGAACAGGGAGCCCCCTAAGTACCATATATTTT; CDR3aa: CASSLGTGSPLSTIYF
j_gene: TRBJ1-1; abundance: -; d_gene: -; v_gene: TRBV5-6; CDR3nt: TGTGCCAGCAGCTCTGGAGGCACTGAAGCTTTCTTT; CDR3aa: CASSSGGTEAFF